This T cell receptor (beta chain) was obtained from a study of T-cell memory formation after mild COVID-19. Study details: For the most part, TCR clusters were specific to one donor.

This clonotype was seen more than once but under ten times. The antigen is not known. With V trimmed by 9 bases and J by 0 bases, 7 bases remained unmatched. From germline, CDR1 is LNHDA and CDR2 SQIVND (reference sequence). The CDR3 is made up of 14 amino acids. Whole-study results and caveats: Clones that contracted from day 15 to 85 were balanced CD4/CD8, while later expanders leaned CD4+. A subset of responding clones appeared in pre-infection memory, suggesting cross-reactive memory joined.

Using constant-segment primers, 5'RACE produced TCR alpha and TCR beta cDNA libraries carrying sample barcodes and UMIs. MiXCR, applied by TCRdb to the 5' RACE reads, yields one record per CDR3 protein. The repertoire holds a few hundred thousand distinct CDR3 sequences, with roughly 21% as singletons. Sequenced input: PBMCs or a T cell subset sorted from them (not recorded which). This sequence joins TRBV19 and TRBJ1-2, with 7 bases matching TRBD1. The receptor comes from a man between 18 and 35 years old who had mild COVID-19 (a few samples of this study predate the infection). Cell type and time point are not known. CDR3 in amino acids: CASHDRDANYGYTF. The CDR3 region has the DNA TGTGCCAGCCACGACAGGGACGCTAACTATGGCTACACCTTC.